Following are 7 T cell receptor beta chains from one sample sequenced in a study of blood T cell repertoires in COVID-19. Assay used: immunoSEQ multiplex PCR; TCRdb lists only in-frame clones, some missing. Of roughly 50,000 clones in the sample, 86% were seen once. Sequencing was done on a sample of peripheral blood. These receptors originate from a man between 65 and 85 years old with acute or convalescent COVID-19.

The gene calls are TRBV9 and TRBJ2-1; tentative D call: TRBD2 (6 bases). The CDR3 extends over 13 amino acids. CDR1 is SGDLS, CDR2 YYNGEE, per germline. V lost 3 bases to trimming and J lost 9 bases, with 13 bases between them. CDR3 coding DNA: TGTGCCAGCAGCGGCTCATTCGGGGGTGAGCAGTTCTTC. Amino acids: CASSGSFGGEQFF.

V gene TRBV19 combines with J gene TRBJ1-5, with 12 bases that match TRBD1. This CDR3 is built from 15 residues. With 5 bases clipped from V and 6 bases from J, the junction kept 5 bases outside the gene matches. Germline V gene sequence: CDR1 LNHDA, CDR2 SQIVND (reference sequence). The CDR3 DNA sequence: TGTGCCAGTAGTGCGGGACAGGGGGCGGTTCAGCCCCAGCATTTT. Its protein is CASSAGQGAVQPQHF.

The chain has TRBV4-3 and TRBJ1-2; 9 nucleotides match TRBD1. The CDR3 is 14 residues long. J was trimmed by 8 bases and V by 2 bases; bases with no gene match: 6. The germline V gene has CDR1 LGHNA and CDR2 YSLEER. The CDR3, as DNA: TGCGCCAGCAGCCAAAACAGGGGGCAGGGGGGCTACACCTTC. It yields the protein CASSQNRGQGGYTF.

V usage is TRBV9 and J usage is TRBJ2-2; the match to TRBD2 covers 12 bases. Germline CDR1 is SGDLS and CDR2 is YYNGEE. The CDR3 is 16 amino acids. V lost 4 bases, J lost 5 bases, and 6 bases stayed unmatched. CDR3 bases: TGTGCCAGCAGCCCCGCTCTAGCGGGGGGGACCGGGGAGCTGTTTTTT. It specifies CASSPALAGGTGELFF.

In DNA form, the CDR3 reads TGTGCCAGCACCGGGGGTGGTGGCTACACCTTC. It is translated as CASTGGGGYTF. The chain uses TRBV11-1 and TRBJ1-2; a weak D match, TRBD1 (5 bases). The CDR3 loop spans 11 amino acids. V was trimmed by 7 bases and J by 7 bases, leaving 10 bases between them. Germline CDR1 and CDR2: SGHAT and FQDESV (reference sequence). The variable domain in full, completed from reference TRBV11-1 and TRBJ1-2, reads EAEVAQSPRYKITEKSQAVAFWCDPISGHATLYWYRQILGQGPELLVQFQDESVVDDSQLPKDRFSAERLKGVDSTLKIQPAELGDSAMYLCASTGGGGYTFGSGTRLTVV.

V usage is TRBV11-2 and J usage is TRBJ1-1, with TRBD1 identical over 8 bases. The V segment lost 5 bases and the J segment 5 bases; nucleotides outside the gene matches: 7. There are 14 residues in the CDR3. The germline V gene encodes CDR1 SGHAT and CDR2 FQNNGV. The CDR3 DNA sequence: TGTGCCAGCAGCCGGACAGGGCGACAGACTGAAGCTTTCTTT. Translation gives CASSRTGRQTEAFF.

The chain couples TRBV24-1 to TRBJ2-7; 7 nucleotides line up with TRBD1. The CDR3 length is 15 residues. Germline CDR1 reads KGHDR; CDR2 reads SFDVKD. V lost 9 bases, J lost 2 bases, and 12 bases stayed unmatched. The CDR3 DNA is TGTGCCACCGAATCGACCGGGGACAGCACCTACGAGCAGTACTTC. Residues: CATESTGDSTYEQYF.